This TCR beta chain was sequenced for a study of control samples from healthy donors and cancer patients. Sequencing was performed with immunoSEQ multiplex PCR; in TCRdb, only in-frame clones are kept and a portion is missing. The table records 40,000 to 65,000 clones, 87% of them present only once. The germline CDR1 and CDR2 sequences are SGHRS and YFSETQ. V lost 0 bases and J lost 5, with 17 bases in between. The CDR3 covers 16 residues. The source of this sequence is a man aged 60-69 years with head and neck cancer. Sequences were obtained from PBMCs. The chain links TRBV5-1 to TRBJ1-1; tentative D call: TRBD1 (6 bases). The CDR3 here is CASSLGVQGRGTEAFF. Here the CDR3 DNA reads TGCGCCAGCAGCTTGGGGGTACAGGGTCGCGGGACTGAAGCTTTCTTT. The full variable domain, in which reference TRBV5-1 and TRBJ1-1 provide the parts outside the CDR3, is KAGVTQTPRYLIKTRGQQVTLSCSPISGHRSVSWYQQTPGQGLQFLFEYFSETQRNKGNFPGRFSGRQFSNSRSEMNVSTLELGDSALYLCASSLGVQGRGTEAFFGQGTRLTVV.